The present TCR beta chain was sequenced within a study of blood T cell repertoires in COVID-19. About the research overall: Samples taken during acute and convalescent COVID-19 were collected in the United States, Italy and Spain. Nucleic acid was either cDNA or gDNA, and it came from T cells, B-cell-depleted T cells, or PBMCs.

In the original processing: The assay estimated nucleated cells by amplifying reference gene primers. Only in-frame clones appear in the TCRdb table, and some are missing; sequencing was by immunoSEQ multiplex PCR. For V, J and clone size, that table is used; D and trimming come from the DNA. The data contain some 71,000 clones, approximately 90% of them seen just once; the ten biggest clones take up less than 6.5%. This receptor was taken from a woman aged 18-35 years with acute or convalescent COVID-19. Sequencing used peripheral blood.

CDR3 amino acids: CASSRTSNYGYTF. CDR3 DNA sequence: TGTGCCAGCAGCCGGACTTCTAACTATGGCTACACCTTC. The genes are TRBV11-2 and TRBJ1-2; D not resolved. Per germline, CDR1 SGHAT and CDR2 FQNNGV. The length of the CDR3 is 13 residues. V lost 5 bases and J lost 0, with 7 bases in between.